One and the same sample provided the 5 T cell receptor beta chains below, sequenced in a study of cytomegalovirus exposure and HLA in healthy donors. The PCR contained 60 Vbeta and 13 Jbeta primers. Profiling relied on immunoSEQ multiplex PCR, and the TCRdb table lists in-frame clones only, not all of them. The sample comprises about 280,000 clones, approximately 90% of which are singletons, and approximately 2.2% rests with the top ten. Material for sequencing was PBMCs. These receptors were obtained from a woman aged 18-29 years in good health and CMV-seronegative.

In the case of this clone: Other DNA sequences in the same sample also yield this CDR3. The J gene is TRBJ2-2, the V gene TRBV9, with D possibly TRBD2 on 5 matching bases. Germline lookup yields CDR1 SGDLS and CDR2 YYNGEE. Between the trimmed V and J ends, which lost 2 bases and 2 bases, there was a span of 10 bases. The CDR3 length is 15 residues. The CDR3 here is CASSVVGSNTGELFF. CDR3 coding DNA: TGTGCCAGCAGCGTCGTAGGGAGCAACACCGGGGAGCTGTTTTTT.

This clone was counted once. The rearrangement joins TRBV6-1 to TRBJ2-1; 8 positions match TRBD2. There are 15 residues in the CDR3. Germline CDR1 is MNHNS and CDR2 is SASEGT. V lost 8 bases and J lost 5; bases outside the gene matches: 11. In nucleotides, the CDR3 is TGTGCCAGCGGGGGGGGGACTAGTTTGAACAATGAGCAGTTCTTC. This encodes CASGGGTSLNNEQFF.

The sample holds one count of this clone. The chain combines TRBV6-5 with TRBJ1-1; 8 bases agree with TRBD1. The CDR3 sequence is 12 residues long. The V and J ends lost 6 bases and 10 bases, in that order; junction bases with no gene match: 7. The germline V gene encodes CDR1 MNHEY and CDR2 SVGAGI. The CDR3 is CASRNQDRVAFF. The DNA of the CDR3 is TGTGCCAGCAGAAACCAGGACAGGGTAGCTTTCTTT.

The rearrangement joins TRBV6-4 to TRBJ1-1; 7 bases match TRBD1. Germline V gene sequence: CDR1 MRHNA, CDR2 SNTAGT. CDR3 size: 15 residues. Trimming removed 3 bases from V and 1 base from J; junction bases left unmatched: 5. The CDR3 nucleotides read TGTGCCAGCAGTGAGAACAGGGGCACGAACACTGAAGCTTTCTTT. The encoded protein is CASSENRGTNTEAFF.

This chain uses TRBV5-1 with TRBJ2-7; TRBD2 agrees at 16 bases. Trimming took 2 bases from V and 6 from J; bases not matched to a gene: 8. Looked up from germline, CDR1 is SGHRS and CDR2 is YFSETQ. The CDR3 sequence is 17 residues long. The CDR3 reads CASSFTGTSGGAGEQYF. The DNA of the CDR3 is TGCGCCAGCAGCTTTACCGGGACTAGCGGGGGGGCGGGCGAGCAGTACTTC.